This T cell receptor (beta chain) was recorded in a study of blood T cell repertoires in COVID-19. As for the study in general: The United States, Italy and Spain supplied acute and convalescent COVID-19 samples. In each case, the material was cDNA or gDNA derived from T cells, B-cell-depleted T cells, or PBMCs.

Per the original data handling: Estimation of nucleated cell counts relied on the amplification of reference gene primers. The protocol was immunoSEQ multiplex PCR, while the TCRdb copy is restricted to in-frame clones and leaves out a portion. V and J calls and clone size follow that table, whereas D and trimming were derived from the DNA. The profile shows about 240,000 clones, 80% to 90% of them singletons. CDR3 length: 13 amino acids. Germline V CDR1 and CDR2: ENHRY, SYGVKD. V lost 8 bases and J 1 base, leaving 12 bases between the germline ends. This chain uses TRBV10-3 with TRBJ2-7; weak D call: TRBD2 (6 bases). This receptor was identified in a man between 60 and 70 years old with acute or convalescent COVID-19. Sequenced input: peripheral blood. CDR3 in amino acids: CAISDGGSYEQYF. The CDR3 DNA sequence: TGTGCCATCTCCGACGGAGGGTCCTACGAGCAGTACTTC.